Below, 11 T cell receptor beta chains from the same sample are listed, as sequenced in a study of early T cells in non-severe SARS-CoV-2 infection. TCRdb recomputed calls from the 5' RACE reads with MiXCR, one row per CDR3 protein. The table lists over 50,000 distinct CDR3 sequences, less than 14% of them singletons. Sequences were obtained from whole blood. These TCRs come from an adult who was a healthcare worker with PCR-confirmed SARS-CoV-2 infection or an uninfected control (not recorded which).

V gene TRBV21-1 combines with J gene TRBJ1-6. TRBV21-1 is a known pseudogene. The CDR3 is made up of 17 amino acids. The DNA for the CDR3 is TGTGCCAGCTTCCCTCGAGGAGCGAGCTCCTATAATTCACCCCTCCACTTT. It translates to CASFPRGASSYNSPLHF.

This clonotype appeared many times. The gene calls are TRBV7-6 and TRBJ2-2; weak D call: TRBD1 (6 bases). In germline, CDR1 is SGHVS, CDR2 FNYEAQ. Trimming took 7 bases from V and 0 from J, leaving 18 bases between them. The CDR3 runs to 17 residues. The CDR3 DNA reads TGTGCCAGCACCAAGACAGGCGTAAGGGCGAACACCGGGGAGCTGTTTTTT. Protein product: CASTKTGVRANTGELFF.

This clonotype was found a few times. The rearrangement links TRBV20-1 to TRBJ1-1; TRBD1 agrees at 7 bases. The CDR3 loop spans 14 amino acids. Germline CDR1 DFQATT, CDR2 SNEGSKA (reference sequence). The trim removed 5 bases at V and 4 bases at J, leaving 10 bases unmatched. DNA for the CDR3: TGCAGTGCTTTAAGACAGGGTCGGGGCACTGAAGCTTTCTTT. Its translation is CSALRQGRGTEAFF.

This clonotype appeared once. Given a much more abundant clone one base away, this may be a read error. The J gene is TRBJ2-7, the V gene TRBV30; D perhaps matches TRBD1 (5 bases). The ends were cut back, 0 bases at V and 2 bases at J, with 14 bases in the middle. Looked up from germline, CDR1 is GTSNPN and CDR2 is SVGIG (reference sequence). The CDR3 has 15 residues. For the CDR3, the DNA is TGTGCCTGGAGTGTACATCAGACAGTCCCCTACGAGCAGTACTTC. It specifies CAWSVHQTVPYEQYF.

This clonotype came up many times. This sequence joins TRBV11-2 and TRBJ1-4; possibly TRBD1 for D (5 bases). The length of the CDR3 is 17 residues. V lost 1 base to trimming and J lost 8 bases, with 20 bases between them. Germline CDR1 is SGHAT and CDR2 is FQNNGV. The CDR3 sequence is CASSLGLRGTAGEKLFF. CDR3 bases: TGTGCCAGCAGCTTAGGCCTCCGAGGGACGGCCGGGGAAAAACTGTTTTTT. The whole variable domain, filled in from reference TRBV11-2 and TRBJ1-4, reads EAGVAQSPRYKIIEKRQSVAFWCNPISGHATLYWYQQILGQGPKLLIQFQNNGVVDDSQLPKDRFSAERLKGVDSTLKIQPAKLEDSAVYLCASSLGLRGTAGEKLFFGSGTQLSVL.

In this sample, this clonotype turned up many times. V gene TRBV6-1 combines with J gene TRBJ2-3, with TRBD1 matching 9 bases. Per the germline V gene, CDR1 is MNHNS and CDR2 is SASEGT. The trim removed 1 base at V and 2 bases at J, leaving 4 bases unmatched. CDR3 length: 16 residues. CDR3 coding DNA: TGTGCCAGCAGTGAAGACAGGGGGCATTTCACAGATACGCAGTATTTT. It codes for CASSEDRGHFTDTQYF.

This clonotype was recorded at least ten times. The genes are TRBV29-1 and TRBJ2-7, with D perhaps TRBD1 or TRBD2 (5 bases each). V was cut by 4 bases and J by 6 bases, with 13 bases left in between. Germline CDR1 and CDR2: SQVTM and ANQGSEA. This CDR3 has 12 amino acids. CDR3 sequence reads: CSVVEGNSEQYF. The CDR3 bases are TGCAGCGTTGTAGAGGGGAACTCCGAGCAGTACTTC.

In this sample, this clonotype turned up many times. The chain combines TRBV6-1 with TRBJ1-1; 10 bases align to TRBD1. Germline V lookup: CDR1 MNHNS, CDR2 SASEGT. J was trimmed by 3 bases and V by 1 base; bases with no gene match: 2. CDR3 size: 15 residues. CDR3 nucleotides: TGTGCCAGCAGTGAAGTGGGGACAGGGGACACTGAAGCTTTCTTT. Amino acid sequence: CASSEVGTGDTEAFF.

The chain combines TRBV7-9 with TRBJ2-2; D remains unclear. This CDR3 is 14 amino acids long. Trimming took 5 bases from V and 7 from J, leaving 14 bases between them. Germline V gives CDR1 SEHNR, CDR2 FQNEAQ (reference sequence). This CDR3 is CASSPRLVDGELFF. The CDR3, as DNA: TGTGCCAGCAGCCCCCGTCTTGTGGACGGGGAGCTGTTTTTT.

This clonotype was recorded a few times. J is TRBJ2-3 and V is TRBV28, with 9 bases matching TRBD2. The CDR3 runs 18 residues. Trimming at V came to 5 bases and at J to 5 bases, leaving 17 bases not matched to a gene. Germline V lookup: CDR1 MDHEN, CDR2 SYDVKM. CDR3 coding DNA: TGTGCCAGCAGTGAACCGCCGCCGTGGCGGGGGGGCTTAGATACGCAGTATTTT. Its protein is CASSEPPPWRGGLDTQYF.

This chain links TRBV7-9 with TRBJ2-5, with D unresolved. V was pared by 6 bases and J by 3 bases, with 8 bases between. In germline, CDR1 is SEHNR, CDR2 FQNEAQ (reference sequence). The CDR3 sequence is 12 residues long. CDR3 nucleotides: TGTGCCAGCAGATCCCAGAAAGAGACCCAGTACTTC. Translating gives CASRSQKETQYF.